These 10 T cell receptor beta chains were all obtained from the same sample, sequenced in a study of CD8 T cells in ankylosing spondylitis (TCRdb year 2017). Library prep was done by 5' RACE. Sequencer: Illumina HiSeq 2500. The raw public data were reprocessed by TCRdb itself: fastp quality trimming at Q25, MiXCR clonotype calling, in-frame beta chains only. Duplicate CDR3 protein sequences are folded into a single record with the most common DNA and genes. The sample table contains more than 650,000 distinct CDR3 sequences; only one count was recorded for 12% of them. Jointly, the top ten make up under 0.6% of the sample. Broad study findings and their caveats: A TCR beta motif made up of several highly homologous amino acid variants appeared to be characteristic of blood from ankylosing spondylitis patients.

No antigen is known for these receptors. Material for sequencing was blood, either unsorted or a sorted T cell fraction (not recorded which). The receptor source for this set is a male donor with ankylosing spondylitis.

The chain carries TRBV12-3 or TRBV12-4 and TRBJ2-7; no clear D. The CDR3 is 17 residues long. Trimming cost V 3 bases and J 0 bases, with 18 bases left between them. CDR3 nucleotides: TGTGCCAGCAGTTTTCTCCCCCCTTCTGGGATCTCCTACGAGCAGTACTTC. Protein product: CASSFLPPSGISYEQYF.

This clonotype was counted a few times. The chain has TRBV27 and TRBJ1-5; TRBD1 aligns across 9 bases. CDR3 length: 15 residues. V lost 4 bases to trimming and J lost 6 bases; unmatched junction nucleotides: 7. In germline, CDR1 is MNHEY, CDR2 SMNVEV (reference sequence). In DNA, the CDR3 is TGTGCCAGCAGTTCGCTGACAGGGGGTTTTCAGCCCCAGCATTTT. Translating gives CASSSLTGGFQPQHF.

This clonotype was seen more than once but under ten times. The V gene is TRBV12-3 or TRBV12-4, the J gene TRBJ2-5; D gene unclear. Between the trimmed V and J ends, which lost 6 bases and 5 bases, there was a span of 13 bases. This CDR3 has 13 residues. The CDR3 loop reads CASSTLSKETQYF. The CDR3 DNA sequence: TGTGCCAGCAGCACACTTTCTAAGGAGACCCAGTACTTC.

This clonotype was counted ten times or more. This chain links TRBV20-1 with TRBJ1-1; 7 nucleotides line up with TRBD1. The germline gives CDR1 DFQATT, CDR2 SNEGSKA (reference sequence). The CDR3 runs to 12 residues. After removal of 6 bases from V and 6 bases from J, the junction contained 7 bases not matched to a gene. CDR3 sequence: CSARTGRPEAFF. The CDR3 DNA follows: TGCAGTGCCAGGACAGGACGGCCTGAAGCTTTCTTT.

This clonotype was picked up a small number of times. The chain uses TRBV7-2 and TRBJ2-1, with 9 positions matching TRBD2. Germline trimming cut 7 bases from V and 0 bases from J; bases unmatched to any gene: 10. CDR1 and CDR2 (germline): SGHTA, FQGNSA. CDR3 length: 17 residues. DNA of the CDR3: TGTGCCAGCAACCGCGCGGGAGGGGTGAGCTCCTACAATGAGCAGTTCTTC. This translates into CASNRAGGVSSYNEQFF.

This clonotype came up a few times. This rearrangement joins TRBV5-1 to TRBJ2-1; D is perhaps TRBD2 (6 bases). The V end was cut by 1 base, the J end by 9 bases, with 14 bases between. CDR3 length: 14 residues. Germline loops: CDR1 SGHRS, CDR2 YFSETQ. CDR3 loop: CASSLQPRDFEQFF. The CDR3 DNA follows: TGCGCCAGCAGCTTGCAACCTCGGGACTTTGAGCAGTTCTTC. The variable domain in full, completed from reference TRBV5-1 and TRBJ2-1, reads KAGVTQTPRYLIKTRGQQVTLSCSPISGHRSVSWYQQTPGQGLQFLFEYFSETQRNKGNFPGRFSGRQFSNSRSEMNVSTLELGDSALYLCASSLQPRDFEQFFGPGTRLTVL.

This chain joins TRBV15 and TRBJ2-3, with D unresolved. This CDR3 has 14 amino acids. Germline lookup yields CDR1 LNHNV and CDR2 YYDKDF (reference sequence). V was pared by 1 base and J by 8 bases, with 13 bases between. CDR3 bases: TGTGCCACCAGCAGAGGACGTGGGGTGGCTACGCAGTATTTT. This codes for CATSRGRGVATQYF.

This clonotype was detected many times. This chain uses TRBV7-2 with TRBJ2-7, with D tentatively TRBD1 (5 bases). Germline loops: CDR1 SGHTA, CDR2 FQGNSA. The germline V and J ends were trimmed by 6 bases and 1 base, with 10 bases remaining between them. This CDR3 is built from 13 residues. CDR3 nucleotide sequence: TGTGCCAGCAGTTTCCCAGGGTCCTACGAGCAGTACTTC. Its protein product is CASSFPGSYEQYF.

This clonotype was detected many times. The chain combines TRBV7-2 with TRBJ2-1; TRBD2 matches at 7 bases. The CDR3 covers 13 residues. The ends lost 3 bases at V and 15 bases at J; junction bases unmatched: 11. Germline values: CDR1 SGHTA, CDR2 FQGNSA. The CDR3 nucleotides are TGTGCCAGCAGCTTTACGGAGGGAGGGCCCTGGTTCTTC. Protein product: CASSFTEGGPWFF.

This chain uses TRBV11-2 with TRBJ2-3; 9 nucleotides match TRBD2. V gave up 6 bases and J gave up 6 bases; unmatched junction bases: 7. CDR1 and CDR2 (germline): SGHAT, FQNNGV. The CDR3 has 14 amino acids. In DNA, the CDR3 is TGTGCCAGCAGGATGGCGGGGGGGCGGGATACGCAGTATTTT. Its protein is CASRMAGGRDTQYF.